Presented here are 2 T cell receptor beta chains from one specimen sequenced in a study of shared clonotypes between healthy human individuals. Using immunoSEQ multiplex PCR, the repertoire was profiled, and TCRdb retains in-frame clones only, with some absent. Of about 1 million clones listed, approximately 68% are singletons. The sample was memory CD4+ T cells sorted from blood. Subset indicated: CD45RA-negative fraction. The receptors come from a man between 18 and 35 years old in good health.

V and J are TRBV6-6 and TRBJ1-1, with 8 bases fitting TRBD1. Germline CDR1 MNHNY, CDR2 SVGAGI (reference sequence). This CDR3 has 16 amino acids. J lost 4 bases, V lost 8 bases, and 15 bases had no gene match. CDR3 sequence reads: CASVQGARSVTTEAFF. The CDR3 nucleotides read TGTGCCAGCGTTCAGGGGGCTCGAAGTGTTACCACTGAAGCTTTCTTT.

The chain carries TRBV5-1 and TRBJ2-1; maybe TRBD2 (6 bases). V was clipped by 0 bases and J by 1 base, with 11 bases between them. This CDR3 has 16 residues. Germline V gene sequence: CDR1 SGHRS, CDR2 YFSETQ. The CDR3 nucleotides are TGCGCCAGCAGCTTGGCGAGCGGGCGATCCTACAATGAGCAGTTCTTC. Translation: CASSLASGRSYNEQFF.